This T cell receptor (beta chain) appears in the sequencing data of a study of blood T cells in healthy people across ages. Study-level findings and limits: TCR beta diversity per million T cells fell roughly linearly with age.

This clonotype occurred a few times. Its target is unknown. Combining a sample-barcoded 5' primer with a J-beta primer mix, a second PCR ran for roughly 7 to 12 cycles. TCRdb reprocessed the 5' RACE reads via MiXCR and lists one record per CDR3 protein. The table lists fewer than 650,000 distinct CDR3 sequences, around a quarter of them singletons. The CDR3 extends over 12 amino acids. Germline CDR1 reads LNHNV; CDR2 reads YYDKDF (reference sequence). Between the trimmed V and J ends, which lost 6 bases and 1 base, there was a span of 3 bases. In addition, the sample was reused for a study of T cells of mothers and their children. That investigation notes: Evidence of persistent microchimeric T cell clones was absent.

This clonotype was sampled from a boy aged 2 to 10 in good health. The chain combines TRBV15 with TRBJ2-2; D unclear. The sample consisted of blood. CDR3 sequence reads: CATRVNTGELFF. CDR3 DNA sequence: TGTGCCACCAGGGTGAACACCGGGGAGCTGTTTTTT. The full variable domain, in which reference TRBV15 and TRBJ2-2 provide the parts outside the CDR3, is DAMVIQNPRYQVTQFGKPVTLSCSQTLNHNVMYWYQQKSSQAPKLLFHYYDKDFNNEADTPDNFQSRRPNTSFCFLDIRSPGLGDTAMYLCATRVNTGELFFGEGSRLTVL.